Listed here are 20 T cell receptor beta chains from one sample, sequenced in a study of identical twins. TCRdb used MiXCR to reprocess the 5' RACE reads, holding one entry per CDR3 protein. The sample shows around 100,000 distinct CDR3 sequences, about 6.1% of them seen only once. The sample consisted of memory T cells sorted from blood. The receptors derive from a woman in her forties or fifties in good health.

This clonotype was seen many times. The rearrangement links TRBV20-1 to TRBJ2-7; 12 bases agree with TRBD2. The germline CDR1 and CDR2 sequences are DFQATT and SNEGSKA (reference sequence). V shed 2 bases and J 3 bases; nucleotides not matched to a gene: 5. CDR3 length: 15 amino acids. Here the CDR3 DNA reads TGCAGTGCTAGACGACTAGCGGGAGCCTACTACGAGCAGTACGTC. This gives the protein CSARRLAGAYYEQYV.

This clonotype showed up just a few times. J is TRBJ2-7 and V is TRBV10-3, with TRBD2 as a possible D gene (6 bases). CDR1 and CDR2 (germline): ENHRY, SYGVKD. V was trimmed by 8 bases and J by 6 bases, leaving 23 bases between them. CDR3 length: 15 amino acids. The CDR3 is CAIARGGDGSVEQYV. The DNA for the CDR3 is TGTGCCATCGCCAGAGGCGGAGACGGGAGCGTCGAGCAGTACGTC.

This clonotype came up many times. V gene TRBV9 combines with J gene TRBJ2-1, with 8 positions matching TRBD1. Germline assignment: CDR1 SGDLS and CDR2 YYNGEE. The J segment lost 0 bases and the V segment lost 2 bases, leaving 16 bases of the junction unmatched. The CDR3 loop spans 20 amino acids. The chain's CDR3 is CASSVYPGQVTLSSYNEQFF. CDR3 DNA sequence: TGTGCCAGCAGCGTTTACCCGGGACAGGTAACTCTCTCCTCCTACAATGAGCAGTTCTTC. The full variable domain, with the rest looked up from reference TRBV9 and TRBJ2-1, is DSGVTQTPKHLITATGQRVTLRCSPRSGDLSVYWYQQSLDQGLQFLIQYYNGEERAKGNILERFSAQQFPDLHSELNLSSLELGDSALYFCASSVYPGQVTLSSYNEQFFGPGTRLTVL.

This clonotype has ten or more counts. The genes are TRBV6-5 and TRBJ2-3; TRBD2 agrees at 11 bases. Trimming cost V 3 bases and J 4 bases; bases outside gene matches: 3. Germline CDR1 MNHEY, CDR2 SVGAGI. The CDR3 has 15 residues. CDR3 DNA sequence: TGTGCCAGCAGTTATAGCGGGAGGGCCTCAGATACGCAGTATTTT. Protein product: CASSYSGRASDTQYF.

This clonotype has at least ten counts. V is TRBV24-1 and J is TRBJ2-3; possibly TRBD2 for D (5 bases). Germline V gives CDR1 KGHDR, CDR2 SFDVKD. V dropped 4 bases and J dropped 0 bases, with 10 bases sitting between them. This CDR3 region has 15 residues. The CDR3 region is CATSEGGSSTDTQYF. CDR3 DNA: TGTGCCACCAGTGAAGGAGGTTCTAGCACAGATACGCAGTATTTT.

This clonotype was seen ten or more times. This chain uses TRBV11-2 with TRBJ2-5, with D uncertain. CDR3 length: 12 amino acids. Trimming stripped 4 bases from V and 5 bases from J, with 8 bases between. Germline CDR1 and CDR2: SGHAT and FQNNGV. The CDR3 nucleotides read TGTGCCAGCAGCTCTCAAGGGGAGACCCAGTACTTC. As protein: CASSSQGETQYF.

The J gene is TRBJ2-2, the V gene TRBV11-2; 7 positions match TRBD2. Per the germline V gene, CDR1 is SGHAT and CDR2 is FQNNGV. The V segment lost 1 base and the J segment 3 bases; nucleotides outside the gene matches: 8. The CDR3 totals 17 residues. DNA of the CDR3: TGTGCCAGCAGCTTAGTGGCTAGCGGTACATACACCGGGGAGCTGTTTTTT. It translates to CASSLVASGTYTGELFF.

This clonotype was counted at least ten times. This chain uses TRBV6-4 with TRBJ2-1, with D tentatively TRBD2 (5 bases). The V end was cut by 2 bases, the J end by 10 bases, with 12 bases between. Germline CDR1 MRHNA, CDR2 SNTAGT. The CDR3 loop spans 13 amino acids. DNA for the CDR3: TGTGCCAGCAGTGACGTCGAAACGGGGGAGCAGTTCTTC. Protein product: CASSDVETGEQFF.

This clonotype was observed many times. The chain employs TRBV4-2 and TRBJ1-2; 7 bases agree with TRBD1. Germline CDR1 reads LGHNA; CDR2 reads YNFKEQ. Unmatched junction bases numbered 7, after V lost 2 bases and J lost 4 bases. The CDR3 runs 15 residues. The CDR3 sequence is CASSQKTGSSYGYTF. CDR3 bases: TGTGCCAGCAGCCAAAAGACAGGGTCGTCCTATGGCTACACCTTC.

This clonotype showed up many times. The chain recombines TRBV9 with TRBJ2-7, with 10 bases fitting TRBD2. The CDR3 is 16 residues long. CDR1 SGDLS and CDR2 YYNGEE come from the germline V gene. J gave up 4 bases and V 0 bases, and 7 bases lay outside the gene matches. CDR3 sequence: CASSVGLSGRVYEQYF. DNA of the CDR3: TGTGCCAGCAGCGTAGGCCTAAGCGGGAGGGTTTACGAGCAGTACTTC.

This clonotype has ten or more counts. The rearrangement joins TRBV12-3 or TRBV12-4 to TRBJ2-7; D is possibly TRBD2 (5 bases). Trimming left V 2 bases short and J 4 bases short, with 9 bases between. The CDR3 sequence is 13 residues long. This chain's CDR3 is CASSLIRGYEQYF. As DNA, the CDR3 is TGTGCCAGCAGTTTAATACGAGGGTACGAGCAGTACTTC.

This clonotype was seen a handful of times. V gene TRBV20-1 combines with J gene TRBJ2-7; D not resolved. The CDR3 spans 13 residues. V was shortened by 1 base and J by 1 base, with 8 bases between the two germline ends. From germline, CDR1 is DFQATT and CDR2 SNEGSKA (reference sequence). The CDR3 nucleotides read TGCAGTGCTAGAGTCCCTAATTCCTACGAGCAGTACGTC. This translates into CSARVPNSYEQYV.

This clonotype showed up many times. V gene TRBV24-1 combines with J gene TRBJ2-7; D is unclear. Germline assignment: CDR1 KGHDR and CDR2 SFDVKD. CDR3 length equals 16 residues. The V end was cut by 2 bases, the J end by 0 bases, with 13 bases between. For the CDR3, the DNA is TGTGCCACCAGTGATTCGGAGACACCATCCTCCTACGAGCAGTACGTC. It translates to CATSDSETPSSYEQYV.

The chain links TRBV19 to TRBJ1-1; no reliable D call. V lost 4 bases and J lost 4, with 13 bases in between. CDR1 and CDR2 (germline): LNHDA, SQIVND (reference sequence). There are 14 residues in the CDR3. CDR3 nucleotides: TGTGCCAGTAGTAGCCTGGGGATCGGCACTGAAGCTTTCTTT. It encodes CASSSLGIGTEAFF.

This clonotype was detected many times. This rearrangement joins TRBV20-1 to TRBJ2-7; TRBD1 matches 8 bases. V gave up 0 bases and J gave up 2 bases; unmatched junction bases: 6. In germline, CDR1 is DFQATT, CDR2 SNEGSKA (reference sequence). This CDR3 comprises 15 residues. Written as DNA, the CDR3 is TGCAGTGCTAGAGATACCCGGGACAGGACCTACGAGCAGTACTTC. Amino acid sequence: CSARDTRDRTYEQYF.

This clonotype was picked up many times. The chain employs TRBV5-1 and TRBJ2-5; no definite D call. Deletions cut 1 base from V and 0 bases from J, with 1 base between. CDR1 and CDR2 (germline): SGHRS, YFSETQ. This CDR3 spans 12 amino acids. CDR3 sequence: CASSLNQETQYF. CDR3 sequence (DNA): TGCGCCAGCAGCTTGAACCAAGAGACCCAGTACTTC.

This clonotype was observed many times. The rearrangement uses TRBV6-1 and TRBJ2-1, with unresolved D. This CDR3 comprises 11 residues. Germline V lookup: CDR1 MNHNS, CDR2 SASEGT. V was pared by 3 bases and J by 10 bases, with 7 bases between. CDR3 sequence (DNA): TGTGCCAGCAGTGATTTTAAAGAGCAGTTCTTC. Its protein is CASSDFKEQFF.

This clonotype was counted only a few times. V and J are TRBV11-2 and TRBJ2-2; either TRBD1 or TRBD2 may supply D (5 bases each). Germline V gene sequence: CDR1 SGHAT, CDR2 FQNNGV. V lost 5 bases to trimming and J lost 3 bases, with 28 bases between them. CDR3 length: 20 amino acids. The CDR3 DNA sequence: TGTGCCAGCAGCCCGAGGGGCCTCCGGGGACGTGTTGGGGACACCGGGGAGCTGTTTTTT. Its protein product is CASSPRGLRGRVGDTGELFF.

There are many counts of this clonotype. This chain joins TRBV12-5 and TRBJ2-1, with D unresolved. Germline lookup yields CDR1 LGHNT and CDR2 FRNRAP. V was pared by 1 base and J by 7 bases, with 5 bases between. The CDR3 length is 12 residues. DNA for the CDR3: TGTGCTAGTGGTTTGGGTGCGAATGAGCAGTTCTTC. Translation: CASGLGANEQFF.

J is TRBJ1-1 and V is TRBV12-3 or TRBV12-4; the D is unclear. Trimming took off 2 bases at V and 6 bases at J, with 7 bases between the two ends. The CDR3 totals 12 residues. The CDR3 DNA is TGTGCCAGCAGTTTACGCCCATCTGAAGCTTTCTTT. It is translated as CASSLRPSEAFF.